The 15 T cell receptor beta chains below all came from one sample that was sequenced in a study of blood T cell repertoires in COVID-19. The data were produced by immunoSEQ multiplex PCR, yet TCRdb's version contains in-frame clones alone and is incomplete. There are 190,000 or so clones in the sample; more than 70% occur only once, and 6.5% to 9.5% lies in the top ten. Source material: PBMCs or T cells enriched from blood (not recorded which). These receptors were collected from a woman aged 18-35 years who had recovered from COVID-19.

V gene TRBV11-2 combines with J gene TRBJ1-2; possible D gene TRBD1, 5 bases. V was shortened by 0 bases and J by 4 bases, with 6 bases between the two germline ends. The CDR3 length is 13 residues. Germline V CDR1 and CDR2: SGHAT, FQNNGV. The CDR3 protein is CASSLETGYGYTF. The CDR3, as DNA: TGTGCCAGCAGCTTAGAAACAGGCTATGGCTACACCTTC.

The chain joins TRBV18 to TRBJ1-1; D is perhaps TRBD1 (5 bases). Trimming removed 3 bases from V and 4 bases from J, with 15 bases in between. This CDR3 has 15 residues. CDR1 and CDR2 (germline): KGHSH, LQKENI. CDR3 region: CASSPSQGSVTEAFF. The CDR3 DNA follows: TGTGCCAGCTCACCGTCCCAGGGATCTGTCACTGAAGCTTTCTTT.

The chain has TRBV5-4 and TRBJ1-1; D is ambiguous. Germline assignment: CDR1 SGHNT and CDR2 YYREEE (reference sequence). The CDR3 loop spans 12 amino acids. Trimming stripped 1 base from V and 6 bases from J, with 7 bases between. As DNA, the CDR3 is TGTGCCAGCAGCTTGTGGAGGTCTGAAGCTTTCTTT. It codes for CASSLWRSEAFF.

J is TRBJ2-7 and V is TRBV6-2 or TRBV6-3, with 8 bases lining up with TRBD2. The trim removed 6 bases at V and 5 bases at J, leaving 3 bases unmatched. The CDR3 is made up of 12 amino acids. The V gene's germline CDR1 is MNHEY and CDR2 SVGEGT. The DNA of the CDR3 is TGTGCCAGCAGCGAGCGGGGGAACGAGCAGTACTTC. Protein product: CASSERGNEQYF.

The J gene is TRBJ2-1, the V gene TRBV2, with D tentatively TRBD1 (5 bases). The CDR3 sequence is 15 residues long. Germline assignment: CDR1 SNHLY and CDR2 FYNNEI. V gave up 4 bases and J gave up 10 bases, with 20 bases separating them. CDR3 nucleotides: TGTGCCAGCAGTGCACTACCTGACAGACCCAGGGAGCAGTTCTTC. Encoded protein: CASSALPDRPREQFF.

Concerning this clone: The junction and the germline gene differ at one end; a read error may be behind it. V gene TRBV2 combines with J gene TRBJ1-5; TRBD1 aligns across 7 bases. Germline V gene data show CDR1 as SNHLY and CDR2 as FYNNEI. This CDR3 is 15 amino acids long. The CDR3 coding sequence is TGTGCCAGCAGGGAAGGGGGCGATAGCAATCAGCCCCAGCATTTT. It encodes CASREGGDSNQPQHF.

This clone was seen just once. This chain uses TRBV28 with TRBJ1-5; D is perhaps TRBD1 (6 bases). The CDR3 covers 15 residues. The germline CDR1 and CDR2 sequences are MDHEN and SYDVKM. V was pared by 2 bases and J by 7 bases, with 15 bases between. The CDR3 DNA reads TGTGCCAGCAGTTTAGCGGCAGGGGAAGGCCAGCCCCAGCATTTT. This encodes CASSLAAGEGQPQHF.

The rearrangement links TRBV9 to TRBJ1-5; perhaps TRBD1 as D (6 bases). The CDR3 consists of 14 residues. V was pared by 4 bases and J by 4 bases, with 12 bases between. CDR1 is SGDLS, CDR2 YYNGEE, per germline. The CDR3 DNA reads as TGTGCCAGCAGCACGGACAGTGGAAATCAGCCCCAGCATTTT. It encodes CASSTDSGNQPQHF.

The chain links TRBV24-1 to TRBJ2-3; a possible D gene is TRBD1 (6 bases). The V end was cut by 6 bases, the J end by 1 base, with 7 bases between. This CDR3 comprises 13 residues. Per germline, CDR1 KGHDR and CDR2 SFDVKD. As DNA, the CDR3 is TGTGCCACCAGTCCAGGGGGCACAGATACGCAGTATTTT. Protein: CATSPGGTDTQYF.

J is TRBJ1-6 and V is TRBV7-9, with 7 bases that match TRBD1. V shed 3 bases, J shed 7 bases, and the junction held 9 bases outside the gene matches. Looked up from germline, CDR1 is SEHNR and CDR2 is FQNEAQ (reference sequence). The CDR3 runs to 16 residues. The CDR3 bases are TGTGCCAGCAGCTTCAGCCCAGGGGGTTTGAATTCACCCCTCCACTTT. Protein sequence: CASSFSPGGLNSPLHF.

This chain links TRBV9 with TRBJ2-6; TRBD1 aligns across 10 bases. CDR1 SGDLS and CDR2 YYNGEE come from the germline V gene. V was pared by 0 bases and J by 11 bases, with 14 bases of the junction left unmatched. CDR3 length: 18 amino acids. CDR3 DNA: TGTGCCAGCAGCGTAGTAGGGGGGACAGGGGTTCCTACTGACGTCCTGACTTTC. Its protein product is CASSVVGGTGVPTDVLTF.

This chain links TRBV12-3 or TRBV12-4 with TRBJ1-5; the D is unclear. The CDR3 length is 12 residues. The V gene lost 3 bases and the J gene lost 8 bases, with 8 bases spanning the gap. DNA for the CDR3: TGTGCCAGCAGTTTTCCGAGGGAGCCCCAGCATTTT. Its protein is CASSFPREPQHF.

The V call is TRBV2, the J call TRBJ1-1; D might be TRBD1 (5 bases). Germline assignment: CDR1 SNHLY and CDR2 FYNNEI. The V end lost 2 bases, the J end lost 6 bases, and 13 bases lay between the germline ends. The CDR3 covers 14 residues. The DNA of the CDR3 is TGTGCCAGCAGTGAACGTGCAGGGTTCTCTGAAGCTTTCTTT. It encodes CASSERAGFSEAFF.

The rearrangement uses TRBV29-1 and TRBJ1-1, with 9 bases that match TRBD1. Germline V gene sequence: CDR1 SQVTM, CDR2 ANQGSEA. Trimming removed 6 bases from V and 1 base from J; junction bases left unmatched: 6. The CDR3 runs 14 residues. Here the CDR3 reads CSVMGDRANTEAFF. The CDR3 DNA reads TGCAGCGTAATGGGGGACAGGGCGAACACTGAAGCTTTCTTT.

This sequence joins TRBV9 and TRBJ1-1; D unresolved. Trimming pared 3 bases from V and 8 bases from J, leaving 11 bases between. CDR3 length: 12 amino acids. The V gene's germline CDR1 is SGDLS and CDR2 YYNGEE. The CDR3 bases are TGTGCCAGCAGCGCCCCGGCAGGAGAAGCTTTCTTT. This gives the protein CASSAPAGEAFF.